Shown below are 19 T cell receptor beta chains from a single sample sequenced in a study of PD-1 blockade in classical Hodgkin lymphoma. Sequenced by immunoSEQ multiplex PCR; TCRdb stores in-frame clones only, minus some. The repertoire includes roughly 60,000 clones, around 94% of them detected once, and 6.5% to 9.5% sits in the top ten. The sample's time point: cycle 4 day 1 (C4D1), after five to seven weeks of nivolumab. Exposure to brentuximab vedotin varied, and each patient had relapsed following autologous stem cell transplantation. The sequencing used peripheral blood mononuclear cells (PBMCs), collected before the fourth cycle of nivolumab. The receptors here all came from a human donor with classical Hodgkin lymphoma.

CDR3 region: CASSWTGVEQFF. The CDR3 bases are TGTGCCAGCAGCTGGACAGGGGTCGAGCAGTTCTTC. The rearrangement joins TRBV7-2 to TRBJ2-1, with 9 bases aligning to TRBD1. Per germline, CDR1 SGHTA and CDR2 FQGNSA. This CDR3 is built from 12 residues. V lost 4 bases to trimming and J lost 10 bases; unmatched junction nucleotides: 2.

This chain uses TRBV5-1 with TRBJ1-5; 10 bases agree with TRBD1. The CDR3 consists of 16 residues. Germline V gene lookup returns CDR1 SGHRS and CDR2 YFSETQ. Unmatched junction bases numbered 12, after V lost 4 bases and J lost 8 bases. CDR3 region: CASSREPGQGRKPQHF. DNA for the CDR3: TGCGCCAGCAGCCGGGAGCCGGGACAGGGGAGGAAGCCCCAGCATTTT.

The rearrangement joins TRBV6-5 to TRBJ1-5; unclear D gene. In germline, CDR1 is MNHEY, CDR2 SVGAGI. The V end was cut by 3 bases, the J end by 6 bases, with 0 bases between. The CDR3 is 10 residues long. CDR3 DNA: TGTGCCAGCAGTTATCAGCCCCAGCATTTT. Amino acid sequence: CASSYQPQHF.

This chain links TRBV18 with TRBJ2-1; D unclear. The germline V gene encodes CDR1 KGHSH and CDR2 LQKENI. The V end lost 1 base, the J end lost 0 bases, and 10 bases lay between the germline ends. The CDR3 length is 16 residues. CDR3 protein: CASSPRRASSYNEQFF. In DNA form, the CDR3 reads TGTGCCAGCTCACCACGTCGGGCAAGCTCCTACAATGAGCAGTTCTTC. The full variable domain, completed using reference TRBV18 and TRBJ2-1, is NAGVMQNPRHLVRRRGQEARLRCSPMKGHSHVYWYRQLPEEGLKFMVYLQKENIIDESGMPKERFSAEFPKEGPSILRIQQVVRGDSAAYFCASSPRRASSYNEQFFGPGTRLTVL.

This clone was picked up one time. The CDR3 here is CAISESTGNEQYF. In nucleotides, the CDR3 is TGTGCCATCAGTGAGTCGACAGGTAACGAGCAGTACTTC. The gene calls are TRBV10-3 and TRBJ2-7; a weak D match, TRBD1 (6 bases). Trimming stripped 0 bases from V and 5 bases from J, with 8 bases between. CDR3 size: 13 residues. The germline gives CDR1 ENHRY, CDR2 SYGVKD.

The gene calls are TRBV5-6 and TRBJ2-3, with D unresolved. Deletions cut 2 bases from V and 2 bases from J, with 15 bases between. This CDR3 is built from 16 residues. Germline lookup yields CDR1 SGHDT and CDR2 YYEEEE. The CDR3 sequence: CASSLAAFGSTDTQYF. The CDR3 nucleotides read TGTGCCAGCAGCTTAGCAGCCTTTGGATCCACAGATACGCAGTATTTT.

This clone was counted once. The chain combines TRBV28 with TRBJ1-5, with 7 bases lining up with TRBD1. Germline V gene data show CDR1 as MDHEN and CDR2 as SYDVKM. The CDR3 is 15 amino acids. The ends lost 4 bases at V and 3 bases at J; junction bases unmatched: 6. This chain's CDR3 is CASSSLDRVNQPQHF. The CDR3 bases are TGTGCCAGCAGTTCCCTAGACAGGGTCAATCAGCCCCAGCATTTT.

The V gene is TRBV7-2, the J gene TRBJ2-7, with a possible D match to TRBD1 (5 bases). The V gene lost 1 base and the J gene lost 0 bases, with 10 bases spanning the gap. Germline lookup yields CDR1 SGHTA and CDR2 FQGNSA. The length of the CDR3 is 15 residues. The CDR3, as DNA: TGTGCCAGCAGCTTAGTGGGGCAGGTCTCCTACGAGCAGTACTTC. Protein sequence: CASSLVGQVSYEQYF.

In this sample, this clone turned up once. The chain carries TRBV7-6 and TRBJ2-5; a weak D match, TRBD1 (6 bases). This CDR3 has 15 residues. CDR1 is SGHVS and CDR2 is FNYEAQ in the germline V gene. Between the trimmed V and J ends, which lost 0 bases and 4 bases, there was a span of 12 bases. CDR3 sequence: CASSLALQGRETQYF. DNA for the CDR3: TGTGCCAGCAGCTTAGCATTACAGGGCCGAGAGACCCAGTACTTC.

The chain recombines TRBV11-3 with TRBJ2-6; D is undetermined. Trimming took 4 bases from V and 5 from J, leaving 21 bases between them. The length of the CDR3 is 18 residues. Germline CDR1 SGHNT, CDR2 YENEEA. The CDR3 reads CASSCWISRQSRANVLTF. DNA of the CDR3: TGTGCCAGCAGCTGTTGGATATCTCGACAAAGTCGGGCCAACGTCCTGACTTTC.

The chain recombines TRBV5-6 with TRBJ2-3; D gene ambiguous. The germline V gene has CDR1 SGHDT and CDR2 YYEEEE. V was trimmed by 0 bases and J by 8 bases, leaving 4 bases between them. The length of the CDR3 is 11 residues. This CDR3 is CASSLGGTQYF. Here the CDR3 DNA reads TGTGCCAGCAGCTTGGGAGGTACGCAGTATTTT.

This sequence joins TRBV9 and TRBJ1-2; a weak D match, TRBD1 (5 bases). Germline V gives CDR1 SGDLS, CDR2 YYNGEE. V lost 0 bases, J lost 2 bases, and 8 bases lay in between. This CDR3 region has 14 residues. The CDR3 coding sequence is TGTGCCAGCAGCGTAGGGGCAGGGAACTATGGCTACACCTTC. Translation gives CASSVGAGNYGYTF.

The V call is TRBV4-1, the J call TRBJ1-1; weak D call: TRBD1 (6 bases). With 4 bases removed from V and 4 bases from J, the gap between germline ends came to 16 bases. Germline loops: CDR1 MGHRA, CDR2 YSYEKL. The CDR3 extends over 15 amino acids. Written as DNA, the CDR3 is TGCGCCAGCAGCCGAGGTCCAGGGGTAAGCACTGAAGCTTTCTTT. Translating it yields CASSRGPGVSTEAFF.

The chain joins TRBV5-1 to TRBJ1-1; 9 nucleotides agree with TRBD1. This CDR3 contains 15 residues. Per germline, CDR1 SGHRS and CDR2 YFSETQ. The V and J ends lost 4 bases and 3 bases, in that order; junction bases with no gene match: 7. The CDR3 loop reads CASSTSGQGYTEAFF. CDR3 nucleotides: TGCGCCAGCAGCACGTCAGGACAGGGGTACACTGAAGCTTTCTTT.

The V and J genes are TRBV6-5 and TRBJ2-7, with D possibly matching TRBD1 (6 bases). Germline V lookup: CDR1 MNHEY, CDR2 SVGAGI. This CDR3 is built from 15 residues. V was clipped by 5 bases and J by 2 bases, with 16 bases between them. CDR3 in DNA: TGTGCCAGCAGTCACAGCCGGGACACGACCTACGAGCAGTACTTC. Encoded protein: CASSHSRDTTYEQYF.

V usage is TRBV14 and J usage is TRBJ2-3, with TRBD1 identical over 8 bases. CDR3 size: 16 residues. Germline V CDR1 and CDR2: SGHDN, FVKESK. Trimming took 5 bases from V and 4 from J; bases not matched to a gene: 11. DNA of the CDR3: TGTGCCAGCAGCGATTTCGGCAGGGGGCGCGCAGATACGCAGTATTTT. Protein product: CASSDFGRGRADTQYF.

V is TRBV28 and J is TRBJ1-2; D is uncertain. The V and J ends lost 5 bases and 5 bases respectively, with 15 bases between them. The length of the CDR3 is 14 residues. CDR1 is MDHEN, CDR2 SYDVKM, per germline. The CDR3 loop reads CASSPHLDGYGYTF. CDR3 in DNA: TGTGCCAGCAGTCCCCACCTGGACGGGTATGGCTACACCTTC.

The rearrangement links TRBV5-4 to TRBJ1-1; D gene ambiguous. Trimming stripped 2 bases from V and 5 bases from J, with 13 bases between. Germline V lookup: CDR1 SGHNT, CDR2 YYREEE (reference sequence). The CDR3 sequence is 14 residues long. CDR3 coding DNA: TGTGCCAGCAGCTTTCGTGGGCGGGAGACTGAAGCTTTCTTT. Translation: CASSFRGRETEAFF.

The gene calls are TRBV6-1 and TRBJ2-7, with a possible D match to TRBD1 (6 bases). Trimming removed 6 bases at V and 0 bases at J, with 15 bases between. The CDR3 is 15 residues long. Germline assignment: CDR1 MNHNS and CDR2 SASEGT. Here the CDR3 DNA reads TGTGCCAGCAGCTTGATCGGACAGAGCTCCTACGAGCAGTACTTC. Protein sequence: CASSLIGQSSYEQYF.